The 3 T cell receptor beta chains reported below all come from one sample, sequenced in a study of blood T cell repertoires in COVID-19. Sequenced by immunoSEQ multiplex PCR; TCRdb stores in-frame clones only, minus some. The profile shows 150,000 or so clones, 82% of them singletons. Specimen: peripheral blood. The source of these receptors is a human donor with acute or convalescent COVID-19. The donor label of this sample is uncertain.

This rearrangement joins TRBV13 to TRBJ2-3; tentative D call: TRBD2 (6 bases). Per germline, CDR1 PRHDT and CDR2 FYEKMQ (reference sequence). The length of the CDR3 is 14 residues. Trimming removed 6 bases from V and 3 bases from J, with 13 bases in between. CDR3 coding DNA: TGTGCCAGCAGGCGAGGCGGGGTGACAGATACGCAGTATTTT. Amino acid sequence: CASRRGGVTDTQYF.

This clone was seen a handful of times. The chain combines TRBV7-9 with TRBJ1-4; 7 bases align to TRBD1. The CDR3 totals 16 residues. J lost 4 bases, V lost 5 bases, and 10 bases had no gene match. In germline, CDR1 is SEHNR, CDR2 FQNEAQ (reference sequence). CDR3 in DNA: TGTGCCAGCAGCCCCCTCTCGACAGGGCGTAATGAAAAACTGTTTTTT. Its protein is CASSPLSTGRNEKLFF.

V usage is TRBV6-2 or TRBV6-3 and J usage is TRBJ1-6; no firm D call. The germline V and J ends were trimmed by 2 bases and 7 bases, with 15 bases remaining between them. Germline lookup yields CDR1 MNHEY and CDR2 SVGEGT. This CDR3 region has 16 residues. CDR3 nucleotides: TGTGCCAGCAGTTACAGCGCGGGCCCCGGAAATTCACCCCTCCACTTT. Translation gives CASSYSAGPGNSPLHF.